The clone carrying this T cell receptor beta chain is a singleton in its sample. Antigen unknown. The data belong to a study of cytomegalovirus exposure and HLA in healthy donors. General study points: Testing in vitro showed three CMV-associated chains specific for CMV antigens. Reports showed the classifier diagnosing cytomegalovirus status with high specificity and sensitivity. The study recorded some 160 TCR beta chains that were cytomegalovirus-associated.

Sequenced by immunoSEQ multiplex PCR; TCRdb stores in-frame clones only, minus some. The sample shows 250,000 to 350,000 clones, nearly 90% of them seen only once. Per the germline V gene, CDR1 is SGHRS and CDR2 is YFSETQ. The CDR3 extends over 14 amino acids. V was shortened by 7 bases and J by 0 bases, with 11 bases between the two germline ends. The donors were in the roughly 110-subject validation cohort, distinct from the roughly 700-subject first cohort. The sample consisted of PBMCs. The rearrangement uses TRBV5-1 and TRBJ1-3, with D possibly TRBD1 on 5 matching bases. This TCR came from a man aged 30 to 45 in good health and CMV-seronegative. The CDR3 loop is CASRDSYSGNTIYF. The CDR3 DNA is TGCGCCAGCCGTGACAGTTACTCTGGAAACACCATATATTTT.